This entry lists 24 T cell receptor beta chains sequenced from one sample in a study of Tregs in tolerant kidney transplant recipients. Sequenced by immunoSEQ multiplex PCR; TCRdb stores in-frame clones only, minus some. The data show about 110,000 clones, 90% seen once. Sequences were derived from CD4+ T cells from blood, sampled before the transplant. The receptor set was obtained from a human donor who received a combined kidney and bone marrow transplant.

The sample holds one count of this clone. This chain links TRBV5-4 with TRBJ1-2; D is perhaps TRBD1 (6 bases). Germline assignment: CDR1 SGHNT and CDR2 YYREEE (reference sequence). The CDR3 is 17 amino acids. The ends were cut back, 4 bases at V and 4 bases at J, with 23 bases in the middle. The chain's CDR3 is CASSPSGGAGTVYGYTF. CDR3 coding DNA: TGTGCCAGCAGCCCGTCGGGGGGCGCTGGTACCGTCTATGGCTACACCTTC.

The gene calls are TRBV27 and TRBJ2-7, with 14 positions matching TRBD2. The CDR3 spans 17 residues. V was clipped by 6 bases and J by 5 bases; unmatched bases: 12. The germline V gene has CDR1 MNHEY and CDR2 SMNVEV (reference sequence). The CDR3 bases are TGTGCCAGCAGGGGAGGGACTAGCGGGAGTACGAGGGACGAGCAGTACTTC. Translated, it gives CASRGGTSGSTRDEQYF.

This chain uses TRBV2 with TRBJ2-7; 9 positions match TRBD1. The CDR3 is made up of 19 amino acids. Per the germline V gene, CDR1 is SNHLY and CDR2 is FYNNEI. The V segment lost 7 bases and the J segment 7 bases; nucleotides outside the gene matches: 26. The CDR3 region is CASTGNNRGHTQGTGEQYF. For the CDR3, the DNA is TGTGCCAGCACCGGAAATAACAGGGGGCATACCCAAGGGACGGGGGAGCAGTACTTC.

This chain uses TRBV5-4 with TRBJ2-1; TRBD2 matches at 10 bases. After removal of 3 bases from V and 0 bases from J, the junction contained 6 bases not matched to a gene. CDR1 and CDR2 from the germline V gene are SGHNT and YYREEE (reference sequence). This CDR3 has 17 residues. In nucleotides, the CDR3 is TGTGCCAGCAGCTACGTTGGACTAGCGGCCTCCTACAATGAGCAGTTCTTC. This translates into CASSYVGLAASYNEQFF. Together with reference TRBV5-4 and TRBJ2-1, the CDR3 gives the full variable domain: ETGVTQSPTHLIKTRGQQVTLRCSSQSGHNTVSWYQQALGQGPQFIFQYYREEENGRGNFPPRFSGLQFPNYSSELNVNALELDDSALYLCASSYVGLAASYNEQFFGPGTRLTVL.

The chain recombines TRBV9 with TRBJ1-2; 9 bases match TRBD1. J lost 4 bases, V lost 4 bases, and 5 bases had no gene match. The CDR3 loop spans 14 amino acids. The germline CDR1 and CDR2 sequences are SGDLS and YYNGEE. CDR3 residues: CASSPTGGGYGYTF. The CDR3 DNA reads TGTGCCAGCAGCCCCACAGGGGGCGGCTATGGCTACACCTTC.

As DNA, the CDR3 is TGTGCCAGTAGTCAGGGGGATCGGGACATTCAGTACTTC. The encoded protein is CASSQGDRDIQYF. The V and J genes are TRBV19 and TRBJ2-4; 7 bases match TRBD1. There are 13 residues in the CDR3. CDR1 and CDR2 from the germline V gene are LNHDA and SQIVND (reference sequence). J was trimmed by 8 bases and V by 5 bases; bases with no gene match: 6.

The chain recombines TRBV6-5 with TRBJ1-2; D is ambiguous. Trimming shortened V by 0 bases and J by 6 bases, and 8 bases separated the two germline ends. The CDR3 length is 13 residues. Germline CDR1 and CDR2: MNHEY and SVGAGI. The CDR3 DNA sequence: TGTGCCAGCAGTTACTCGAGGGCAGATGGCTACACCTTC. The encoded protein is CASSYSRADGYTF.

The sample holds a few counts of this clone. V usage is TRBV9 and J usage is TRBJ1-6; D gene unclear. The length of the CDR3 is 13 residues. The V gene's germline CDR1 is SGDLS and CDR2 YYNGEE. Trimming removed 0 bases at V and 10 bases at J, with 8 bases between. In DNA form, the CDR3 reads TGTGCCAGCAGCGTAGCTACTAGATCACCCCTCCACTTT. It codes for CASSVATRSPLHF.

The chain carries TRBV28 and TRBJ1-2; D might be TRBD1 (5 bases). The CDR3 spans 11 residues. Trimming removed 6 bases from V and 8 bases from J, with 10 bases in between. Germline CDR1 reads MDHEN; CDR2 reads SYDVKM. The CDR3 here is CASSSGFGYTF. In nucleotides, the CDR3 is TGTGCCAGCAGCTCAGGGTTCGGCTACACCTTC.

This chain connects TRBV11-3 to TRBJ2-5; 7 bases are shared with TRBD1. With 4 bases clipped from V and 3 bases from J, the junction kept 2 bases outside the gene matches. CDR3 length equals 13 residues. Germline CDR1 reads SGHNT; CDR2 reads YENEEA. The CDR3 nucleotides are TGTGCCAGCAGCTGGGGACAGAAAGAGACCCAGTACTTC. It yields the protein CASSWGQKETQYF. Based on the CDR3 plus reference TRBV11-3 and TRBJ2-5, the full variable domain is EAGVVQSPRYKIIEKKQPVAFWCNPISGHNTLYWYLQNLGQGPELLIRYENEEAVDDSQLPKDRFSAERLKGVDSTLKIQPAELGDSAVYLCASSWGQKETQYFGPGTRLLVL.

This chain uses TRBV5-4 with TRBJ2-5; D may be TRBD2 (5 bases). The V gene's germline CDR1 is SGHNT and CDR2 YYREEE (reference sequence). V lost 0 bases to trimming and J lost 5 bases, with 11 bases between them. There are 14 residues in the CDR3. CDR3 DNA sequence: TGTGCCAGCAGCTTGGGGCAGCGGCCCGAGACCCAGTACTTC. Its protein is CASSLGQRPETQYF. Based on the CDR3 plus reference TRBV5-4 and TRBJ2-5, the full variable domain is ETGVTQSPTHLIKTRGQQVTLRCSSQSGHNTVSWYQQALGQGPQFIFQYYREEENGRGNFPPRFSGLQFPNYSSELNVNALELDDSALYLCASSLGQRPETQYFGPGTRLLVL.

The chain is built from TRBV5-4 and TRBJ2-7; D gene ambiguous. CDR1 is SGHNT and CDR2 is YYREEE in the germline V gene (reference sequence). V was pared by 1 base and J by 5 bases, with 10 bases between. The CDR3 contains 13 residues. CDR3 nucleotide sequence: TGTGCCAGCAGCTTGCTCGGCGGCGACGAGCAGTACTTC. Translating it yields CASSLLGGDEQYF.

The J gene is TRBJ2-7, the V gene TRBV6-5, with 15 bases fitting TRBD2. CDR1 and CDR2 from the germline V gene are MNHEY and SVGAGI. The V gene end was trimmed by 4 bases and the J gene end by 7 bases; junction bases not matched to a gene: 5. This CDR3 comprises 15 residues. CDR3 in DNA: TGTGCCAGCAGTTCCGGACTAGCGGGAGGGAGGGAGCAGTACTTC. Translated: CASSSGLAGGREQYF.

The gene calls are TRBV11-3 and TRBJ2-7; 9 bases fit TRBD1. The CDR3 has 15 residues. In germline, CDR1 is SGHNT, CDR2 YENEEA. The V gene end was trimmed by 5 bases and the J gene end by 3 bases; junction bases not matched to a gene: 8. CDR3 in amino acids: CASSDSGTGIYEQYF. CDR3 bases: TGTGCCAGCAGCGATTCCGGGACAGGGATCTACGAGCAGTACTTC.

The V call is TRBV29-1, the J call TRBJ2-7, with D possibly TRBD2 on 6 matching bases. There are 11 residues in the CDR3. Per the germline V gene, CDR1 is SQVTM and CDR2 is ANQGSEA. V lost 4 bases and J 7 bases, leaving 11 bases between the germline ends. Written as DNA, the CDR3 is TGCAGCGTTGTGCTAGCGTCTGAGCAGTACTTC. Residues: CSVVLASEQYF.

In DNA, the CDR3 is TGCGCCAGCAGCCAAGATCTGGGGTCAGGGGGAGAGACCCAGTACTTC. Translated, it gives CASSQDLGSGGETQYF. The genes are TRBV4-3 and TRBJ2-5, with TRBD1 matching over 7 bases. This CDR3 region has 16 residues. Per germline, CDR1 LGHNA and CDR2 YSLEER. V shed 0 bases and J 4 bases; nucleotides not matched to a gene: 8.

The chain combines TRBV12-5 with TRBJ1-1, with D uncertain. V was trimmed by 0 bases and J by 10 bases, leaving 12 bases between them. Germline V CDR1 and CDR2: LGHNT, FRNRAP. This CDR3 contains 13 residues. CDR3 coding DNA: TGTGCTAGTGGTTTGGTACCCGGGATGGTAGCTTTCTTT. Translating gives CASGLVPGMVAFF.

The V and J genes are TRBV11-1 and TRBJ1-5; no reliable D call. The CDR3 is 13 residues long. Germline values: CDR1 SGHAT, CDR2 FQDESV (reference sequence). The V end was cut by 6 bases, the J end by 1 base, with 7 bases between. The CDR3 coding sequence is TGTGCCAGCAGTTTACAGAGCAATCAGCCCCAGCATTTT. Encoded protein: CASSLQSNQPQHF.

The rearrangement links TRBV5-1 to TRBJ2-7; unclear D gene. Trimming took 5 bases from V and 3 from J, leaving 6 bases between them. This CDR3 spans 11 amino acids. CDR1 is SGHRS and CDR2 is YFSETQ in the germline V gene. The CDR3 DNA reads as TGCGCCAGCAGTGGAGACTACGAGCAGTACTTC. This sequence encodes CASSGDYEQYF.

The chain uses TRBV29-1 and TRBJ2-7; 8 bases fit TRBD1. The CDR3 covers 12 residues. Per germline, CDR1 SQVTM and CDR2 ANQGSEA. V gave up 2 bases and J gave up 4 bases; unmatched junction bases: 1. CDR3 amino acids: CSVEQGAYEQYF. The CDR3 bases are TGCAGCGTTGAACAGGGGGCGTACGAGCAGTACTTC.

This clone was seen only once. The rearrangement joins TRBV5-1 to TRBJ1-5; D is ambiguous. V was cut by 1 base and J by 5 bases, with 7 bases left in between. The CDR3 is made up of 13 amino acids. Germline V CDR1 and CDR2: SGHRS, YFSETQ. The CDR3 is CASSLRVDQPQHF. The CDR3 coding sequence is TGCGCCAGCAGCTTGCGAGTAGATCAGCCCCAGCATTTT.

The chain uses TRBV7-9 and TRBJ2-3, with TRBD2 identical over 9 bases. The germline V gene encodes CDR1 SEHNR and CDR2 FQNEAQ (reference sequence). V lost 1 base, J lost 4 bases, and 6 bases stayed unmatched. The CDR3 is 16 amino acids. The DNA for the CDR3 is TGTGCCAGCAGCTTAGTGCGCGGGGGGGCCCCAGATACGCAGTATTTT. Protein sequence: CASSLVRGGAPDTQYF.

The chain employs TRBV19 and TRBJ2-7; 9 bases match TRBD2. There are 13 residues in the CDR3. Germline assignment: CDR1 LNHDA and CDR2 SQIVND (reference sequence). Trimming cost V 6 bases and J 2 bases; bases outside gene matches: 2. Here the CDR3 DNA reads TGTGCCAGTAGGCTAGCGGGGACCTACGAGCAGTACTTC. Protein: CASRLAGTYEQYF.

V usage is TRBV6-4 and J usage is TRBJ2-3; D gene ambiguous. Germline CDR1 reads MRHNA; CDR2 reads SNTAGT. Between the trimmed V and J ends, which lost 4 bases and 4 bases, there was a span of 9 bases. The CDR3 contains 13 residues. DNA of the CDR3: TGTGCCAGCAGTGTCCGGGTGTCAGATACGCAGTATTTT. This gives the protein CASSVRVSDTQYF.